This TCR beta chain came from a study of cytomegalovirus exposure and HLA in healthy donors. About this clone itself: Its antigen is still unknown. One end of the junction fails to match germline, which may point to a read error.

Among the approximately 130 subjects of the validation cohort, separate from the approximately 700-subject first cohort, were the donors. Clones were sequenced by immunoSEQ multiplex PCR, and TCRdb holds only the in-frame ones, with some missing. The top ten hold roughly 1% of the sample, which has 150,000 to 200,000 clones, about 95% seen once. Germline CDR1 is SSHAT and CDR2 is FNYEAQ (reference sequence). This CDR3 has 14 residues. The study's findings and limits: It was found in a later analysis that first-cohort TCR clusters tended to co-occur in the 130 or so validation repertoires.

J is TRBJ2-3 and V is TRBV7-7, with TRBD2 matching over 7 bases. The sample comprised PBMCs. The TCR originated in a woman between 18 and 29 years old in good health and CMV-seronegative. CDR3 protein: CASSLGGEADTQYF. As DNA, the CDR3 is TGTGCTAGCAGCTTGGGGGGGGAGGCAGATACGCAGTATTTT.